This T cell receptor (beta chain) was recorded in a study of cytomegalovirus exposure and HLA in healthy donors. General study findings and limits: The sole available immune exposure information was CMV serostatus.

In the case of this clone: Its antigen is not identified.

A multiplex PCR was run with 60 Vbeta primers and 13 Jbeta primers. Some clones are missing from TCRdb's copy, which holds only in-frame ones; the method was immunoSEQ multiplex PCR. In total, the table holds approximately 110,000 clones. The length of the CDR3 is 14 residues. With V trimmed by 4 bases and J by 6 bases, 10 bases remained unmatched. CDR1 and CDR2 from the germline V gene are SGHDT and YYEEEE. This TCR derives from a man younger than 30 in good health and CMV-seronegative. V is TRBV5-6 and J is TRBJ2-7; TRBD1 matches at 7 bases. Material for sequencing was PBMCs. The CDR3 region is CASSHGTAAGEQYF. For the CDR3, the DNA is TGTGCCAGCAGCCACGGGACAGCGGCGGGCGAGCAGTACTTC.